Shown below are 8 T cell receptor beta chains from a single sample sequenced in a study of T cell responses to AZD1222 COVID-19 vaccine. Repertoires were generated with immunoSEQ multiplex PCR, while TCRdb's copy carries only in-frame clones and drops some. The sample lists about 150,000 clones, 75% to 95% occurring once. Sequenced material: peripheral blood, taken on day 0 of AZD1222 vaccination. These receptors all come from an adult in good health.

This chain links TRBV10-2 with TRBJ2-1; D not resolved. Looked up from germline, CDR1 is WSHSY and CDR2 is SAAADI. This CDR3 contains 16 residues. V shed 6 bases and J shed 6 bases, with 21 bases lying between them. DNA for the CDR3: TGCGCCAGCAGAAGTGGTCGGACCCACGTCTGCAATGAGCAGTTCTTC. Translated, it gives CASRSGRTHVCNEQFF.

This chain uses TRBV24-1 with TRBJ2-5; TRBD2 might be the D (6 bases). CDR1 and CDR2 (germline): KGHDR, SFDVKD. This CDR3 region has 15 residues. The germline V and J ends were trimmed by 1 base and 5 bases, with 13 bases remaining between them. The CDR3 is CATSDFQGLWETQYF. The CDR3 bases are TGTGCCACCAGTGATTTCCAGGGACTTTGGGAGACCCAGTACTTC.

The genes are TRBV14 and TRBJ2-5; D is perhaps TRBD2 (5 bases). Trimming cost V 0 bases and J 5 bases, with 16 bases left between them. Looked up from germline, CDR1 is SGHDN and CDR2 is FVKESK. CDR3 length: 16 residues. The CDR3 loop reads CASSQDLSLAMETQYF. The CDR3 nucleotides are TGTGCCAGCAGCCAAGATCTTTCCCTAGCTATGGAGACCCAGTACTTC. The full variable domain, with the rest looked up from reference TRBV14 and TRBJ2-5, is EAGVTQFPSHSVIEKGQTVTLRCDPISGHDNLYWYRRVMGKEIKFLLHFVKESKQDESGMPNNRFLAERTGGTYSTLKVQPAELEDSGVYFCASSQDLSLAMETQYFGPGTRLLVL.

The chain recombines TRBV6-5 with TRBJ1-2; D is perhaps TRBD1 (6 bases). Trimming left V 0 bases short and J 6 bases short, with 11 bases between. The CDR3 consists of 14 residues. The V gene's germline CDR1 is MNHEY and CDR2 SVGAGI. Here the CDR3 DNA reads TGTGCCAGCAGTTACTCCGCAGGGGTGAATGGCTACACCTTC. Translated: CASSYSAGVNGYTF.

This chain links TRBV28 with TRBJ1-5, with TRBD1 matching over 7 bases. The J segment lost 6 bases and the V segment lost 6 bases, leaving 11 bases of the junction unmatched. The CDR3 extends over 15 amino acids. From germline, CDR1 is MDHEN and CDR2 SYDVKM. In DNA form, the CDR3 reads TGTGCCAGCAGCTCAACAGGGGTGGGCAGTCAGCCCCAGCATTTT. Encoded protein: CASSSTGVGSQPQHF.

This sequence joins TRBV28 and TRBJ2-7, with TRBD2 matching over 9 bases. After removal of 6 bases from V and 0 bases from J, the junction contained 6 bases not matched to a gene. The CDR3 covers 15 residues. Per germline, CDR1 MDHEN and CDR2 SYDVKM. CDR3 coding DNA: TGTGCCAGCAGGGTGAGCGGGGGGAGCTCCTACGAGCAGTACTTC. This encodes CASRVSGGSSYEQYF. The entire variable domain, with the rest obtained from reference TRBV28 and TRBJ2-7, is as follows: DVKVTQSSRYLVKRTGEKVFLECVQDMDHENMFWYRQDPGLGLRLIYFSYDVKMKEKGDIPEGYSVSREKKERFSLILESASTNQTSMYLCASRVSGGSSYEQYFGPGTRLTVT.

This clone was picked up one time. J is TRBJ1-2 and V is TRBV9, with 9 positions matching TRBD1. With 4 bases clipped from V and 7 bases from J, the junction kept 5 bases outside the gene matches. The CDR3 runs 13 residues. Looked up from germline, CDR1 is SGDLS and CDR2 is YYNGEE. The CDR3 loop is CASSNRDRAGYTF. CDR3 nucleotides: TGTGCCAGCAGCAACCGGGACAGGGCTGGCTACACCTTC.

The V and J genes are TRBV7-3 and TRBJ1-5, with D possibly matching TRBD1 (5 bases). Trimming removed 2 bases at V and 4 bases at J, with 6 bases between. Germline V gene lookup returns CDR1 SGHTA and CDR2 FQGTGA. This CDR3 has 13 residues. Here the CDR3 DNA reads TGTGCCAGCAGCTTAGGGGCTAATCAGCCCCAGCATTTT. Its protein is CASSLGANQPQHF.